A single T cell receptor beta chain is shown here with its context. Antigen unknown. The sample belongs to a study of post-analysis software for immune sequencing data. Study-level information: Recorded subtypes: relapsing-remitting, secondary progressive, progressive-relapsing; some patients unannotated. Study-level points and caveats: Roughly 5 TRBV segments (TRBV5-6, TRBV5-1 and TRBV20-1 among them) occurred more frequently in patients than in controls. Versus controls, multiple sclerosis patients showed significantly lower diversity (normalized Chao1).

The CDR3 is 11 residues long. Germline lookup yields CDR1 MNHNS and CDR2 SASEGT. V was pared by 6 bases and J by 2 bases, with 5 bases between. TCR beta cDNA libraries included unique molecular identifiers. TCRdb re-analysed the PCR reads in MiXCR, keeping a single row per CDR3 protein. The sample gives around 770,000 distinct CDR3 sequences, around 42% of which show up once; roughly 5% is in the top ten. Material for sequencing was blood. V gene TRBV6-1 combines with J gene TRBJ2-7; no definite D call. The origin of this receptor is a girl under 18 with multiple sclerosis. The CDR3 DNA reads as TGTGCCAGCAGGGACCCCTACGAGCAGTACTTC. This translates into CASRDPYEQYF.